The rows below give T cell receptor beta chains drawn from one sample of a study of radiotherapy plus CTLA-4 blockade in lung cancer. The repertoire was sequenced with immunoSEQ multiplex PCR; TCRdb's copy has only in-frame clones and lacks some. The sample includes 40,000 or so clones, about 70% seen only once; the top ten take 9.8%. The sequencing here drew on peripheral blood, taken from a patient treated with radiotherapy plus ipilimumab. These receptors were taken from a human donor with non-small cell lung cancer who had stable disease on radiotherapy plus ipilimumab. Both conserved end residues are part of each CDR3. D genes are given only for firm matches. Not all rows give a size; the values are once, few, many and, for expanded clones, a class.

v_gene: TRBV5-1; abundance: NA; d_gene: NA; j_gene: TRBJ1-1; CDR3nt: TGCGCCAGCAGCCCCGAGACAGGGAACACTGAAGCTTTCTTT; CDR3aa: CASSPETGNTEAFF
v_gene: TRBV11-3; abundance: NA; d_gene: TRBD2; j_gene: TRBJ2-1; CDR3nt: TGTGCCAGCAGCCGTCGACTAGCTCCCTACAATGAGCAGTTCTTC; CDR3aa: CASSRRLAPYNEQFF
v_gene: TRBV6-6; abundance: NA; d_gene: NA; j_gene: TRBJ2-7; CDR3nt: TGTGCCAGCGCCTGGACCGGCCGAGGGGAGCAGTACTTC; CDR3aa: CASAWTGRGEQYF
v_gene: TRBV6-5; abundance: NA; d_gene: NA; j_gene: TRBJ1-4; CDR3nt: TGTGCCAGCAGTTACTCGAAGGGGGAAAAACTGTTTTTT; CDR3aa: CASSYSKGEKLFF
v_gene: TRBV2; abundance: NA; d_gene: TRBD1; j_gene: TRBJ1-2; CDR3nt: TGTGCCAGCAGGGCCGGGACAGGGGGATTGCCTAGCTATGGCTACACCTTC; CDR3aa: CASRAGTGGLPSYGYTF
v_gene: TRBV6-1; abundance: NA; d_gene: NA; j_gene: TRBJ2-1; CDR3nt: TGTGCCAGCAGTTTTTTGGATCCTCGGGATGAGCAGTTCTTC; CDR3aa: CASSFLDPRDEQFF
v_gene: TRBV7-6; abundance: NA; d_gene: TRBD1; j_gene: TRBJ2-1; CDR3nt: TGTGCCAGCAGCGCGGACAGGGGGATCGTTTATGAGCAGTTCTTC; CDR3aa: CASSADRGIVYEQFF
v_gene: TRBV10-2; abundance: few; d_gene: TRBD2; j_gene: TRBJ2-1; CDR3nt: TGCGCCAGCAGATTAGCGGGGGCGTACAATGAGCAGTTCTTC; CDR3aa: CASRLAGAYNEQFF
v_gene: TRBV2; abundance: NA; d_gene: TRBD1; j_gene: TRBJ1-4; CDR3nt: TGTGCCAGTACCGGACAGGGGGCTAATGAAAAACTGTTTTTT; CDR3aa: CASTGQGANEKLFF
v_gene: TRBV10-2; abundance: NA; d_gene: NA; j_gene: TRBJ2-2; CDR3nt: TGCGCCAGCAGTGACTACGGAGCCGGGGAGCTGTTTTTT; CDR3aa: CASSDYGAGELFF
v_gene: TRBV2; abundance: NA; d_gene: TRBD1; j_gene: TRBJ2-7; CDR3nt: TGTGCCAGCGGGGTCGTAGGGGGCGACCTCTCCTACGAGCAGTACTTC; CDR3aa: CASGVVGGDLSYEQYF
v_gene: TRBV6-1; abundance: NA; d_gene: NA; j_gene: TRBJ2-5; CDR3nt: TGTGCCAGCAGTGAAATGGGCAGTAAAGAGACCCAGTACTTC; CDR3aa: CASSEMGSKETQYF
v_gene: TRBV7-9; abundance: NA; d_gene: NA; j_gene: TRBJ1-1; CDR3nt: TGTGCCAGCAGCTCCCGACAGTTACCTGAAGCTTTCTTT; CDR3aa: CASSSRQLPEAFF
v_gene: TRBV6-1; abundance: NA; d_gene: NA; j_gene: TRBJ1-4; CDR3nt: TGTGCCAGCAGTGGGCAGGCGATCGGAAATGAAAAACTGTTTTTT; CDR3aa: CASSGQAIGNEKLFF
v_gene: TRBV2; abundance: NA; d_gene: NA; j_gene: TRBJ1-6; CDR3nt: TGTGCCAGCAGTCCGCAGCTAGCCCTCCACTTT; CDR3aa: CASSPQLALHF
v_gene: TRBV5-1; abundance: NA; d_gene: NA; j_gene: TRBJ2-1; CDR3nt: TGCGCCAGCAGCGCCGACTCATACGGTGAGCAGTTCTTC; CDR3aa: CASSADSYGEQFF
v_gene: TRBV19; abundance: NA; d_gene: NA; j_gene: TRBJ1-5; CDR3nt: TGTGCCAGTAGTATTTCTAAGAATCAGCCCCAGCATTTT; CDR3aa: CASSISKNQPQHF
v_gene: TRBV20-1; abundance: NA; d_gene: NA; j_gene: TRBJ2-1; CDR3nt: TGCAGTGCTAGGCACACGGGAGAGCAGTTCTTC; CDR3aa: CSARHTGEQFF
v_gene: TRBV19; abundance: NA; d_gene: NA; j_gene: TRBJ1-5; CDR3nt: TGTGCCACTGAAGCAGGGAGCAATCAGCCCCAGCATTTT; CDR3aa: CATEAGSNQPQHF
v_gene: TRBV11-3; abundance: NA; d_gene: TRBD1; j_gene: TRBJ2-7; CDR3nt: TGTGCCAGCAGCCTCCGACAGGGGAGGAAGTACTTC; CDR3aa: CASSLRQGRKYF
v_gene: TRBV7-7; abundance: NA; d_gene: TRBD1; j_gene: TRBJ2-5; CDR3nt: TGTGCCAGCAGCCCCGACAGGGTTGAGACCCAGTACTTC; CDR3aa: CASSPDRVETQYF
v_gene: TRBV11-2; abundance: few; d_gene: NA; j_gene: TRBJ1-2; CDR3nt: TGTGCCAGCAGCCCCCGCCGGACTGCCTATATACTCGGCTACACCTTC; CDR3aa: CASSPRRTAYILGYTF
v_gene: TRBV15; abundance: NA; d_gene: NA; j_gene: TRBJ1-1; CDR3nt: TGTGCCACCAGCAGGCGGGGGGACACTGAAGCTTTCTTT; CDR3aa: CATSRRGDTEAFF
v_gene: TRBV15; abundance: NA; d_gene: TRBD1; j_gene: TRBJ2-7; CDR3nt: TGTGCCACCAGCAAGACAGGGGCTCTCTACGAGCAGTACTTC; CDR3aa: CATSKTGALYEQYF
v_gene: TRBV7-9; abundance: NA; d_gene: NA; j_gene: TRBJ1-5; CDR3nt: TGTGCCAGCAGCTTAGACCAACAGACATACGGCAATCAGCCCCAGCATTTT; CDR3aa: CASSLDQQTYGNQPQHF
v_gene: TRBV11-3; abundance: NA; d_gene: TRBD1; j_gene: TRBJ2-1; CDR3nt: TGTGCCAGCAGCGCCGACAGGGGGCGCGCTGAGCAGTTCTTC; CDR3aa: CASSADRGRAEQFF
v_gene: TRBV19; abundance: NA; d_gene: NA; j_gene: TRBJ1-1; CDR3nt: TGTGCCAGTAGTATGCTATTGAACACTGAAGCTTTCTTT; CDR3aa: CASSMLLNTEAFF
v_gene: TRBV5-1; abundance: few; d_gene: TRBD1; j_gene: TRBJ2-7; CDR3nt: TGCGCCAGCAGCTCATCGACAGGGTACGAGCAGTACTTC; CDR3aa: CASSSSTGYEQYF
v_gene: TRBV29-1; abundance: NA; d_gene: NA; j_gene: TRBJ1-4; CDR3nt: TGCAGCGTTGAAGAGTTAGGGGTCGAGGAAAAACTGTTTTTT; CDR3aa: CSVEELGVEEKLFF
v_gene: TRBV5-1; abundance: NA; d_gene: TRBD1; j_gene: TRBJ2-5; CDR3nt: TGCGCCAGCAGCTTGGAAGGGACAGGAGGGGGAGAGACCCAGTACTTC; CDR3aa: CASSLEGTGGGETQYF
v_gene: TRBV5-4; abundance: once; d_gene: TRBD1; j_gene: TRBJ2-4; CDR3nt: TGTGCCAGCAGCCAAAAAAGGACAGGGACAAACATTCAGTACTTC; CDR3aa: CASSQKRTGTNIQYF